A selection of T cell receptor beta chains follows, all from one sample in a study of T cells in Graves' hyperthyroidism and ophthalmopathy. From the multiplex PCR reads, TCRdb called clonotypes with MiXCR, one entry per CDR3 protein. Altogether 300,000 to 400,000 distinct CDR3 sequences are present, 20% to 25% being singletons, with the ten largest covering under 55%. Sequencing was performed on blood. The source of these receptors is a woman in her 50s with Graves' hyperthyroidism. Both conserved end residues are part of each CDR3. Not every row has a clone size; where given, it reads once, few, many or a size class.

TRBV20-1	NA	TRBJ1-5	CSASLAADFYSNQPQHF
TRBV6-5	few	TRBJ2-7	CASSYGYSEQYF
TRBV2	many	TRBJ2-5	CASSEAIGGGTETQYF
TRBV29-1	NA	TRBJ2-3	CSVEALAGGRGTQYF
TRBV30	many	TRBJ1-1	CAWSVLMNTEAFF
TRBV5-1	few	TRBJ2-2	CASSLSSSGELFF
TRBV2	many	TRBJ2-7	CASSGARGASEQYF
TRBV3-1	many	TRBJ1-3	CATHGRSGNTIYF
TRBV30	many	TRBJ1-2	CAWSVLGGPGYGYTF
TRBV5-8	few	TRBJ1-1	CASSLGAGDVNTEAFF
TRBV28	NA	TRBJ1-5	CASSPLGPYSNQPQHF
TRBV20-1	many	TRBJ1-2	CSATTNRGNYGYTF
TRBV10-3	many	TRBJ1-1	CAISERQQNTEAFF
TRBV30	many	TRBJ2-5	CAWRRLAGTLGQYF
TRBV6-5	NA	TRBJ1-4	CASSYSTGENEKLFF
TRBV20-1	many	TRBJ2-3	CSAERTSGRSDTQYF
TRBV30	many	TRBJ2-7	CAWSGSSGSSYEQYF
TRBV18	many	TRBJ1-1	CASSPPVSTEAFF
TRBV2	few	TRBJ1-1	CASSPGPGPNEAFF
TRBV30	many	TRBJ2-3	CAWSIVALGTQYF
TRBV24-1	NA	NA	CATSAGTASSYEQFF
TRBV19	NA	TRBJ1-1	CASSMDMNTEAFF
TRBV7-9	once	TRBJ1-3	CASSLEADNTIYF
TRBV5-1	many	TRBJ2-7	CASSLWGQSYEQYF
TRBV5-1	many	TRBJ1-4	CASSMMTGGAELFF
TRBV11-2	NA	TRBJ2-5	CASSPRRTLRRETQYF
TRBV4-2	NA	TRBJ2-2	CASSHSGRSGTGELFF
TRBV6-1	many	TRBJ2-6	CASRSRDRAGANVLTF
TRBV7-2	NA	TRBJ1-5	CASSATGPGPQHF
TRBV2	many	TRBJ2-5	CASKRTSGGSRGETQYF
TRBV20-1	few	TRBJ1-4	CSAREVGGAGKLFF
TRBV28	NA	TRBJ2-6	CASSRITGDSSGANVLTF
TRBV20-1	many	TRBJ2-7	CSARVTQGGEQYF
TRBV30	many	TRBJ2-7	CAWSPGDKYEQYF
TRBV11-1	once	TRBJ1-2	CASSRDRDGYTF
TRBV12-3/TRBV12-4	few	TRBJ2-1	CASTLQTSGAEQFF